The 24 T cell receptor beta chains in this list originate from one sample, sequenced in a study of blood T cell repertoires in COVID-19. Libraries were prepared by immunoSEQ multiplex PCR; TCRdb keeps only in-frame clonotypes and omits some of them. The table records about 430,000 clones, approximately 90% of them present only once. Source material: PBMCs or T cells enriched from blood (not recorded which). The receptors stem from a woman aged 18-30 years who had been exposed to COVID-19.

The chain employs TRBV6-1 and TRBJ2-1, with TRBD2 identical over 11 bases. The CDR3 sequence is 19 residues long. Losses at the gene ends were 4 bases for V and 7 bases for J; bases not matched to a gene: 18. CDR1 is MNHNS and CDR2 is SASEGT in the germline V gene. The CDR3 reads CASSGSLLAGGPFRNEQFF. As DNA, the CDR3 is TGTGCCAGCAGTGGCTCCCTATTAGCGGGAGGGCCGTTTAGGAATGAGCAGTTCTTC.

The chain is built from TRBV6-1 and TRBJ2-3; TRBD2 matches 10 bases. V was pared by 3 bases and J by 5 bases, with 8 bases of the junction left unmatched. This CDR3 is built from 16 residues. The V gene's germline CDR1 is MNHNS and CDR2 SASEGT. DNA for the CDR3: TGTGCCAGCAGTGATATCCTAGCGGGAGAGGGAGATACGCAGTATTTT. Translating gives CASSDILAGEGDTQYF.

The chain carries TRBV30 and TRBJ2-3; 7 positions match TRBD2. The trim removed 8 bases at V and 0 bases at J, leaving 11 bases unmatched. The CDR3 has 15 residues. Per germline, CDR1 GTSNPN and CDR2 SVGIG (reference sequence). Written as DNA, the CDR3 is TGTGCCACCGATTGGGGCGGGGGAAGCACAGATACGCAGTATTTT. Encoded protein: CATDWGGGSTDTQYF.

V gene TRBV7-2 combines with J gene TRBJ2-1; D might be TRBD2 (7 bases). Germline CDR1 is SGHTA and CDR2 is FQGNSA. This CDR3 spans 17 amino acids. V shed 5 bases and J shed 2 bases, with 19 bases lying between them. CDR3 in DNA: TGTGCCAGCAGCCCCCGGCTAGGGGGAGGGACCTACAATGAGCAGTTCTTC. This sequence encodes CASSPRLGGGTYNEQFF.

V is TRBV19 and J is TRBJ2-1, with a tentative D call TRBD1 (6 bases). The V and J ends lost 6 bases and 4 bases respectively, with 16 bases between them. CDR1 and CDR2 (germline): LNHDA, SQIVND (reference sequence). This CDR3 comprises 15 residues. The chain's CDR3 is CASRTDSSSYNEQFF. CDR3 bases: TGTGCCAGTAGAACGGACAGTTCTTCTTACAATGAGCAGTTCTTC.

In its sample, this clone was seen a few times. The rearrangement joins TRBV28 to TRBJ1-2, with 7 bases identical to TRBD1. The CDR3 runs 11 residues. Per germline, CDR1 MDHEN and CDR2 SYDVKM. The V and J ends lost 7 bases and 4 bases, in that order; junction bases with no gene match: 0. In nucleotides, the CDR3 is TGTGCCAGCACAGGGGGCTATGGCTACACCTTC. Translating it yields CASTGGYGYTF.

This rearrangement joins TRBV2 to TRBJ1-2; no clear D. Germline CDR1 SNHLY, CDR2 FYNNEI. The CDR3 is made up of 15 amino acids. V was shortened by 0 bases and J by 5 bases, with 13 bases between the two germline ends. The CDR3 reads CASSEASGDGYGYTF. The CDR3 DNA reads as TGTGCCAGCAGTGAAGCGAGCGGGGATGGGTATGGCTACACCTTC.

V gene TRBV6-5 combines with J gene TRBJ2-2, with D hard to call. The CDR3 is 11 residues long. With 7 bases removed from V and 7 bases from J, the gap between germline ends came to 7 bases. Germline lookup yields CDR1 MNHEY and CDR2 SVGAGI. The CDR3 here is CASTLNGELFF. The CDR3 DNA reads as TGTGCCAGCACTCTAAACGGGGAGCTGTTTTTT.

J is TRBJ2-7 and V is TRBV6-6; 8 nucleotides line up with TRBD1. This CDR3 region has 12 residues. Germline V lookup: CDR1 MNHNY, CDR2 SVGAGI (reference sequence). V dropped 7 bases and J dropped 4; count of bases not matched to a gene: 3. CDR3 sequence reads: CASTGQGYEQYF. The CDR3 DNA is TGTGCCAGCACAGGACAGGGATACGAGCAGTACTTC.

The V call is TRBV19, the J call TRBJ2-6; TRBD2 might be the D (5 bases). The V gene's germline CDR1 is LNHDA and CDR2 SQIVND (reference sequence). The CDR3 length is 20 residues. The V and J ends lost 4 bases and 0 bases respectively, with 22 bases between them. CDR3 loop: CASSTRTGRRMSSGANVLTF. The CDR3, as DNA: TGTGCCAGTAGTACCCGGACCGGCAGGAGGATGAGCTCTGGGGCCAACGTCCTGACTTTC.

This sequence joins TRBV5-1 and TRBJ2-1; the D gene is possibly TRBD2 (6 bases). The CDR3 length is 15 residues. V was shortened by 2 bases and J by 2 bases, with 11 bases between the two germline ends. Germline V gene sequence: CDR1 SGHRS, CDR2 YFSETQ. The CDR3 region is CASSFSGVTYNEQFF. In DNA form, the CDR3 reads TGCGCCAGCAGCTTTTCGGGGGTGACCTACAATGAGCAGTTCTTC.

This clone was seen a few times. The rearrangement links TRBV27 to TRBJ2-2, with no clear D. The CDR3 spans 12 residues. From germline, CDR1 is MNHEY and CDR2 SMNVEV (reference sequence). Trimming pared 6 bases from V and 6 bases from J, leaving 8 bases between. CDR3 loop: CASSYLAGELFF. The CDR3 coding sequence is TGTGCCAGCAGCTACTTAGCCGGGGAGCTGTTTTTT.

The chain recombines TRBV10-1 with TRBJ2-3; no definite D call. Per germline, CDR1 WNHNN and CDR2 SYGVQD (reference sequence). The length of the CDR3 is 15 residues. V was cut by 0 bases and J by 1 base, with 8 bases left in between. The CDR3 DNA reads as TGCGCCAGCAGTGAGTCTATTACACGCACAGATACGCAGTATTTT. Its translation: CASSESITRTDTQYF.

The chain couples TRBV5-6 to TRBJ2-5, with a weak D call TRBD1 (5 bases). In germline, CDR1 is SGHDT, CDR2 YYEEEE. V gave up 0 bases and J gave up 2 bases, with 11 bases separating them. The CDR3 sequence is 15 residues long. The CDR3 sequence is CASSLVVRAQETQYF. DNA of the CDR3: TGTGCCAGCAGCTTGGTCGTCAGGGCTCAAGAGACCCAGTACTTC.

The chain employs TRBV11-2 and TRBJ2-1; 11 positions agree with TRBD2. Trimming removed 5 bases from V and 4 bases from J; junction bases left unmatched: 7. The germline gives CDR1 SGHAT, CDR2 FQNNGV. CDR3 length equals 16 residues. In DNA form, the CDR3 reads TGTGCCAGCAGCCCACTAACTAGCGGGGGATACAATGAGCAGTTCTTC. This codes for CASSPLTSGGYNEQFF. Together with reference TRBV11-2 and TRBJ2-1, the CDR3 gives the full variable domain: EAGVAQSPRYKIIEKRQSVAFWCNPISGHATLYWYQQILGQGPKLLIQFQNNGVVDDSQLPKDRFSAERLKGVDSTLKIQPAKLEDSAVYLCASSPLTSGGYNEQFFGPGTRLTVL.

The V gene is TRBV10-3, the J gene TRBJ1-5, with D maybe TRBD1 (5 bases). The CDR3 is made up of 15 amino acids. The germline gives CDR1 ENHRY, CDR2 SYGVKD. V lost 4 bases, J lost 2 bases, and 12 bases lay in between. The CDR3 protein is CAISGGREGNQPQHF. The CDR3 DNA sequence: TGTGCCATCAGTGGCGGCAGGGAAGGCAATCAGCCCCAGCATTTT.

The rearrangement uses TRBV5-6 and TRBJ2-7; D gene ambiguous. The CDR3 runs 13 residues. Deletions cut 0 bases from V and 0 bases from J, with 4 bases between. CDR1 is SGHDT, CDR2 YYEEEE, per germline. The chain's CDR3 is CASSLESSYEQYF. The CDR3 DNA follows: TGTGCCAGCAGCTTGGAGAGCTCCTACGAGCAGTACTTC.

This chain joins TRBV20-1 and TRBJ1-5; a possible D gene is TRBD1 (6 bases). CDR3 length: 14 amino acids. V lost 3 bases and J 4 bases, leaving 13 bases between the germline ends. Germline CDR1 is DFQATT and CDR2 is SNEGSKA (reference sequence). The CDR3 reads CSASRTVPNQPQHF. DNA for the CDR3: TGCAGTGCTAGTAGGACAGTACCGAATCAGCCCCAGCATTTT.

This rearrangement joins TRBV18 to TRBJ1-5; 7 bases are a match to TRBD1. The V and J ends lost 2 bases and 6 bases, in that order; junction bases with no gene match: 7. This CDR3 is built from 15 residues. Germline assignment: CDR1 KGHSH and CDR2 LQKENI. The CDR3: CASSPVQGGGQPQHF. The CDR3 DNA follows: TGTGCCAGCTCACCAGTGCAGGGGGGCGGTCAGCCCCAGCATTTT.

V and J are TRBV30 and TRBJ2-1; 8 bases match TRBD1. The CDR3 is 13 amino acids. Per the germline V gene, CDR1 is GTSNPN and CDR2 is SVGIG (reference sequence). V was pared by 5 bases and J by 2 bases, with 2 bases of the junction left unmatched. For the CDR3, the DNA is TGTGCCTGGGTACAGGGGGCCTACAATGAGCAGTTCTTC. This sequence encodes CAWVQGAYNEQFF.

This clone was observed once. This chain links TRBV28 with TRBJ2-1, with D possibly being TRBD2 (6 bases). The CDR3 runs to 11 residues. V was clipped by 10 bases and J by 8 bases, with 12 bases between them. The germline V gene encodes CDR1 MDHEN and CDR2 SYDVKM. This chain's CDR3 is CATRLVDEQFF. Here the CDR3 DNA reads TGTGCCACCCGACTAGTTGATGAGCAGTTCTTC.

The chain combines TRBV29-1 with TRBJ2-1; 12 nucleotides line up with TRBD2. Germline CDR1 SQVTM, CDR2 ANQGSEA. The CDR3 runs to 14 residues. The J segment lost 7 bases and the V segment lost 7 bases, leaving 8 bases of the junction unmatched. CDR3 protein: CSAPSGGVGNEQFF. The CDR3 bases are TGCAGCGCCCCTAGCGGGGGGGTCGGAAATGAGCAGTTCTTC.

This chain joins TRBV30 and TRBJ2-5; D is possibly TRBD1 (5 bases). This CDR3 has 13 residues. Germline loops: CDR1 GTSNPN, CDR2 SVGIG (reference sequence). V was shortened by 5 bases and J by 6 bases, with 16 bases between the two germline ends. The CDR3 DNA reads TGTGCCTGGGTTCAACCAGGGCGACAGACCCAGTACTTC. Protein: CAWVQPGRQTQYF.

The V call is TRBV19, the J call TRBJ1-2; TRBD1 matches at 10 bases. V gave up 4 bases and J gave up 3 bases; unmatched junction bases: 11. The germline CDR1 and CDR2 sequences are LNHDA and SQIVND (reference sequence). The CDR3 contains 17 residues. The chain's CDR3 is CASSTVDRGRVDYGYTF. The CDR3 DNA sequence: TGTGCCAGTAGTACAGTTGACAGGGGGCGAGTTGACTATGGCTACACCTTC.